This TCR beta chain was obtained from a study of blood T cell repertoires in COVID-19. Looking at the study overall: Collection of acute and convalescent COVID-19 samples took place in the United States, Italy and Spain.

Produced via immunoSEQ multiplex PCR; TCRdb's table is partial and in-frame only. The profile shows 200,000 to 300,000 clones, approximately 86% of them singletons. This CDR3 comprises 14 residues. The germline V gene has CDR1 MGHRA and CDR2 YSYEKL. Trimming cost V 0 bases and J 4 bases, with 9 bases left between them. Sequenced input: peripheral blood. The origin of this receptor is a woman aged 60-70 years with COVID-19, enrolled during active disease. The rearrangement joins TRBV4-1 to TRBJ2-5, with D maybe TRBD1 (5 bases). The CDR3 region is CASSQDWGRETQYF. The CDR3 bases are TGCGCCAGCAGCCAAGATTGGGGCAGAGAGACCCAGTACTTC.